Detailed here is one T cell receptor beta chain. Its antigen is currently unknown. With 60 Vbeta and 13 Jbeta primers, the PCR was carried out. Sequencing was performed with immunoSEQ multiplex PCR; in TCRdb, only in-frame clones are kept and a portion is missing. This sample has 140,000 or so clones, with about 80% found just once. The data are from a study of cytomegalovirus exposure and HLA in healthy donors. Whole-study results and caveats: Judged likely to be a sequencing artifact was a cluster of highly shared sequence variants. Many donors carried some public TCRs, although rarity characterized most TCR sequences. In vitro work confirmed that a few CMV-associated chains recognize CMV antigens. Equally common other TCR beta chains were less clonally expanded than HLA-associated ones, a later analysis found.

The CDR3 runs 14 residues. Sequenced: PBMCs. The receptor was derived from an older woman in good health and CMV-seropositive. The chain couples TRBV1 to TRBJ2-7; the DNA was not used to check the table's D call, TRBD2. TRBV1 is listed as a pseudogene. The CDR3 DNA reads as TGCACCAGCAGCCGGTGGAAGCGGGCCTACGAGCAGTACTTC. The encoded protein is CTSSRWKRAYEQYF.